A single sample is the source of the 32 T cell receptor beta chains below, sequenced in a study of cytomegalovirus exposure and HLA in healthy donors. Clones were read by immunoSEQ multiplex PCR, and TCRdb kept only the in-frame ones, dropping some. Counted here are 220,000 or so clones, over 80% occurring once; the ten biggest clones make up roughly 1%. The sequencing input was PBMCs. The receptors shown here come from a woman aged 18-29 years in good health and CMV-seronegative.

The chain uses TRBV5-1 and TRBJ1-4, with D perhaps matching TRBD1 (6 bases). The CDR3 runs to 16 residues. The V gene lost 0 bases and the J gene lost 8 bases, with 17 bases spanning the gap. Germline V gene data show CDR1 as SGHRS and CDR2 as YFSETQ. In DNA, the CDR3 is TGCGCCAGCAGCTTGGCTCTCTCACAGGGTGGAGAAAAACTGTTTTTT. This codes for CASSLALSQGGEKLFF.

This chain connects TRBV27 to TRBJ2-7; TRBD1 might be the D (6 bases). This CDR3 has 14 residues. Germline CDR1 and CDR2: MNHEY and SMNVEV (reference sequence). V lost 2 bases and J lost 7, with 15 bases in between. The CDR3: CASSLQAQGVEQYF. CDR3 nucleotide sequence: TGTGCCAGCAGTTTACAGGCACAGGGAGTGGAGCAGTACTTC.

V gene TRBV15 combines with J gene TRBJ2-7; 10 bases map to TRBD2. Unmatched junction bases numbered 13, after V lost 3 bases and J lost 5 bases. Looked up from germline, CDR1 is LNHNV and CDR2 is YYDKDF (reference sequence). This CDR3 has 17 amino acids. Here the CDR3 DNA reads TGTGCCACCAGCAGGAGGGGGGGCCTAGCGGGAGCCGACGAGCAGTACTTC. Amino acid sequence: CATSRRGGLAGADEQYF. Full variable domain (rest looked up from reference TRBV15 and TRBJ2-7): DAMVIQNPRYQVTQFGKPVTLSCSQTLNHNVMYWYQQKSSQAPKLLFHYYDKDFNNEADTPDNFQSRRPNTSFCFLDIRSPGLGDTAMYLCATSRRGGLAGADEQYFGPGTRLTVT.

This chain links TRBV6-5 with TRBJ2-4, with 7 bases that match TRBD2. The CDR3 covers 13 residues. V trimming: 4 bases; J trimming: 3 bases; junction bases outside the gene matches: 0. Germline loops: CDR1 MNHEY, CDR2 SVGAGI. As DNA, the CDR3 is TGTGCCAGCAGTTCTAGCGGCAAAAACATTCAGTACTTC. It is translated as CASSSSGKNIQYF.

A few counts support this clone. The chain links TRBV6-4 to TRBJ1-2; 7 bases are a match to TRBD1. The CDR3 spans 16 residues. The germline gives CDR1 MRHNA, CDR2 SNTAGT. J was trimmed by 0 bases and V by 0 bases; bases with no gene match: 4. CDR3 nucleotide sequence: TGTGCCAGCAGTGACTCGTCCGGGACAGCTAACTATGGCTACACCTTC. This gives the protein CASSDSSGTANYGYTF.

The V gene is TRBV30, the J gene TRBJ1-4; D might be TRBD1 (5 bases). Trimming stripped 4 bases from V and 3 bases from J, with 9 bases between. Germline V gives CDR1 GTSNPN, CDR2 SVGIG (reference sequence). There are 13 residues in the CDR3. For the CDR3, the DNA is TGTGCCTGGAATGGGGCGTCTAATGAAAAACTGTTTTTT. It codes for CAWNGASNEKLFF.

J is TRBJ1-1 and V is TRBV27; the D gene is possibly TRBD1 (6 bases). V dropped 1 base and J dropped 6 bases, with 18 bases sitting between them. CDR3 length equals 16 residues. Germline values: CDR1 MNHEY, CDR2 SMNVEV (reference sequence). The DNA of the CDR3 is TGTGCCAGCAGTTTATACCTGGGAGGGGGATATGCTGAAGCTTTCTTT. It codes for CASSLYLGGGYAEAFF.

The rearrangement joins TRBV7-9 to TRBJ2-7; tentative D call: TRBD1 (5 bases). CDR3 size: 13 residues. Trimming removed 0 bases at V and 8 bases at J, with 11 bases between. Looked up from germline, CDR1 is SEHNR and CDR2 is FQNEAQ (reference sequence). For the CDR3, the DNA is TGTGCCAGCAGCTTAGCTTTCCAGGACAAGCAGTACTTC. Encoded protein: CASSLAFQDKQYF.

The CDR3, as DNA: TGTGCCAGCAGCTTTGGGGCAGGGGTGAGCACTGAAGCTTTCTTT. Protein: CASSFGAGVSTEAFF. The rearrangement links TRBV5-4 to TRBJ1-1; D perhaps matches TRBD1 (6 bases). CDR1 is SGHNT and CDR2 is YYREEE in the germline V gene (reference sequence). The V and J ends lost 2 bases and 4 bases respectively, with 15 bases between them. The CDR3 is made up of 15 amino acids.

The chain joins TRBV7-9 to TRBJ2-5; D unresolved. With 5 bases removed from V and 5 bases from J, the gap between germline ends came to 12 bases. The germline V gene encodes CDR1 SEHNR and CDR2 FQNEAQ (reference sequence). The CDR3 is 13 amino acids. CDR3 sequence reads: CASSPLFEETQYF. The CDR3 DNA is TGTGCCAGCAGCCCCTTGTTCGAGGAGACCCAGTACTTC. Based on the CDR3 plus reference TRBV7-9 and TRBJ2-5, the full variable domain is DTGVSQNPRHKITKRGQNVTFRCDPISEHNRLYWYRQTLGQGPEFLTYFQNEAQLEKSRLLSDRFSAERPKGSFSTLEIQRTEQGDSAMYLCASSPLFEETQYFGPGTRLLVL.

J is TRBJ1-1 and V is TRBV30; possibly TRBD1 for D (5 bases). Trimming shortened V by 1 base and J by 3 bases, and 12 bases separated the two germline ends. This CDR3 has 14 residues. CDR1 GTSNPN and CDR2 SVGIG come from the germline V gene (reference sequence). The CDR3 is CAWSEGYWDTEAFF. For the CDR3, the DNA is TGTGCCTGGAGTGAGGGGTACTGGGACACTGAAGCTTTCTTT.

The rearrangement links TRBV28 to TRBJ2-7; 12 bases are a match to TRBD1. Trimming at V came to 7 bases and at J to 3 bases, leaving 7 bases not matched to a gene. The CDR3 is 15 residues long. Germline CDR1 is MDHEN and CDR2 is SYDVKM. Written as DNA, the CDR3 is TGTGCCAGCACCCTCGGGACAGGGGGCATCTACGAGCAGTACTTC. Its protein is CASTLGTGGIYEQYF.

The CDR3 nucleotides are TGTGCCAGCAGCTCGAGCGGGAGCAACAGGGGGCAGTTCTTC. It specifies CASSSSGSNRGQFF. V is TRBV13 and J is TRBJ2-1; maybe TRBD2 (8 bases). The CDR3 has 14 residues. The germline gives CDR1 PRHDT, CDR2 FYEKMQ (reference sequence). Trimming shortened V by 4 bases and J by 12 bases, and 19 bases separated the two germline ends.

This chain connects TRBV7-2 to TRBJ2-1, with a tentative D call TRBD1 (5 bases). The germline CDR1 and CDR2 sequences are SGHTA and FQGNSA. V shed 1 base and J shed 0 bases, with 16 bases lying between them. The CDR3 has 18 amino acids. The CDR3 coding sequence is TGTGCCAGCAGCTTAGGGGGCTGGGCGACTGGCTCCTACAATGAGCAGTTCTTC. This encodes CASSLGGWATGSYNEQFF.

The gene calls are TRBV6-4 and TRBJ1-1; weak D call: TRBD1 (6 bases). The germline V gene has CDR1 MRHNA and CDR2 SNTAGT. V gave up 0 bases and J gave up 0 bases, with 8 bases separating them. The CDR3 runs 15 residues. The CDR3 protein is CASSDSGAMNTEAFF. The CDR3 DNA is TGTGCCAGCAGTGACTCGGGGGCCATGAACACTGAAGCTTTCTTT.

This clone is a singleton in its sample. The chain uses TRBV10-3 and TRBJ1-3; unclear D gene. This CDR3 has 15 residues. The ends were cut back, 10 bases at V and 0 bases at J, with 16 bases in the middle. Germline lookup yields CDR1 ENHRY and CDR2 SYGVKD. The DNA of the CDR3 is TGTGCCACCATACCCCCAGGAGGCTCTGGAAACACCATATATTTT. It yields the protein CATIPPGGSGNTIYF.

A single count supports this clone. The CDR3 region is CASSHQGYEQYF. In nucleotides, the CDR3 is TGTGCCAGCAGTCATCAGGGTTACGAGCAGTACTTC. The rearrangement links TRBV27 to TRBJ2-7; maybe TRBD1 (5 bases). With 5 bases removed from V and 4 bases from J, the gap between germline ends came to 9 bases. CDR3 length equals 12 residues. Germline CDR1 is MNHEY and CDR2 is SMNVEV (reference sequence).

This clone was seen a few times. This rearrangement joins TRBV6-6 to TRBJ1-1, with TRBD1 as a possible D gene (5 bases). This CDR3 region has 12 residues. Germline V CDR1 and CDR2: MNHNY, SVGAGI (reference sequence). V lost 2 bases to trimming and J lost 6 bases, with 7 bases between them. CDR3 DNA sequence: TGTGCCAGCAGTTACGCGGGGGCTGAAGCTTTCTTT. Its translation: CASSYAGAEAFF.

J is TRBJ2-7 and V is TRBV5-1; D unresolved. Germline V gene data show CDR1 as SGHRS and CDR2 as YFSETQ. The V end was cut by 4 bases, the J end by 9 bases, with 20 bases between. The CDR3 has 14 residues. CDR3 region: CASSPPGPSSGQYF. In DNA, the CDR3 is TGCGCCAGCAGCCCCCCGGGTCCCTCTTCGGGGCAGTACTTC.

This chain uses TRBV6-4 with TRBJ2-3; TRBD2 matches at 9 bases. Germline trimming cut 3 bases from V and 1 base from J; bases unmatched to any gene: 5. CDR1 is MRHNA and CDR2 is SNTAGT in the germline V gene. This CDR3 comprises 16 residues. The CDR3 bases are TGTGCCAGCAGTGAGACGGGACTAGCAGGCACAGATACGCAGTATTTT. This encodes CASSETGLAGTDTQYF.

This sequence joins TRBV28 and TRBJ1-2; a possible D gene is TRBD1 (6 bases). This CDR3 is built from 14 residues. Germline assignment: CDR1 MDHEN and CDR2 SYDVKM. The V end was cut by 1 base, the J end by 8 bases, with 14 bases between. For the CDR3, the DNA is TGTGCCAGCAGTTTATCGGCAGGGGAAAGGGGCTACACCTTC. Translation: CASSLSAGERGYTF.

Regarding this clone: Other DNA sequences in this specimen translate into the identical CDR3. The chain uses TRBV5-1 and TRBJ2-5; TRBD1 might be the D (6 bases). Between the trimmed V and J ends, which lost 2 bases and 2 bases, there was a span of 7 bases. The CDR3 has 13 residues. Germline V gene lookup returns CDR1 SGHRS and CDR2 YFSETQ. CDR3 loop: CASSLDRQETQYF. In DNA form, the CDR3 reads TGCGCCAGCAGCTTAGACAGGCAAGAGACCCAGTACTTC.

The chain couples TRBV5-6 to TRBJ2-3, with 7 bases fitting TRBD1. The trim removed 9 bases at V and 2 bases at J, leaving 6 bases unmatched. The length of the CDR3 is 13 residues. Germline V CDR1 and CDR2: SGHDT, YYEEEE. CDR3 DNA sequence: TGTGCCACCAAGGGGGCCCCCACAGATACGCAGTATTTT. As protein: CATKGAPTDTQYF. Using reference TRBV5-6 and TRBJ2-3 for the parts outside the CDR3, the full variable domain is DAGVTQSPTHLIKTRGQQVTLRCSPKSGHDTVSWYQQALGQGPQFIFQYYEEEERQRGNFPDRFSGHQFPNYSSELNVNALLLGDSALYLCATKGAPTDTQYFGPGTRLTVL.

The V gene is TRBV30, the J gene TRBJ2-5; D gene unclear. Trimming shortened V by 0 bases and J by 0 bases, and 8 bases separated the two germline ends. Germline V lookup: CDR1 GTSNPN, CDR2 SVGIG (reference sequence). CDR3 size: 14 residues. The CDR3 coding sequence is TGTGCCTGGAGTGTGACTCTCTACCAAGAGACCCAGTACTTC. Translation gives CAWSVTLYQETQYF.

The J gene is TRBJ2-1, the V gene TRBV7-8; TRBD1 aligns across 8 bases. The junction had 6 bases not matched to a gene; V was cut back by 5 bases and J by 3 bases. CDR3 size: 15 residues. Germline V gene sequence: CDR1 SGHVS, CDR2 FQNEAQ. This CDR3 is CASSQKTGVYNEQFF. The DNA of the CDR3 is TGTGCCAGCAGCCAAAAGACAGGGGTCTACAATGAGCAGTTCTTC.

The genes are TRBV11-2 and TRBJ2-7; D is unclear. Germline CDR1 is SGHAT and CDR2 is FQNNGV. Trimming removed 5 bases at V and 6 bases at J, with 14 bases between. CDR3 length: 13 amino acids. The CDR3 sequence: CASSPTVKLEQYF. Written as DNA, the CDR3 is TGTGCCAGCAGCCCTACGGTGAAGCTCGAGCAGTACTTC.

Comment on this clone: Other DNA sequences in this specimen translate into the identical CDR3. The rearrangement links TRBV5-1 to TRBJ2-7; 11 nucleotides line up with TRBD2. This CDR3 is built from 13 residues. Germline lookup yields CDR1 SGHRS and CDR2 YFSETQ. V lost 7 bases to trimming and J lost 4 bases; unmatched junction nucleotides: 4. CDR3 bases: TGCGCCAGCCGACTAGCGGGAACATACGAGCAGTACTTC. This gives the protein CASRLAGTYEQYF.

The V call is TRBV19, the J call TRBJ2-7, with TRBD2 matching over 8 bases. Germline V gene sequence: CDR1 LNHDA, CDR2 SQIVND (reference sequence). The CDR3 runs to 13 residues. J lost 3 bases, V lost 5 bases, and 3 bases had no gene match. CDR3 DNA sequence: TGTGCCAGTAGTCTCGGGAGGGGCTACGAGCAGTACTTC. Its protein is CASSLGRGYEQYF.

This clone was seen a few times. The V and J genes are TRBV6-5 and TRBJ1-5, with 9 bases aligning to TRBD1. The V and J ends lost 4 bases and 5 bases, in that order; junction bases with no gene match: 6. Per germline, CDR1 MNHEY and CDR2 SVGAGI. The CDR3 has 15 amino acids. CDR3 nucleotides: TGTGCCAGCAGTTTACAGGGGGCGCGGCATCAGCCCCAGCATTTT. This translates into CASSLQGARHQPQHF.

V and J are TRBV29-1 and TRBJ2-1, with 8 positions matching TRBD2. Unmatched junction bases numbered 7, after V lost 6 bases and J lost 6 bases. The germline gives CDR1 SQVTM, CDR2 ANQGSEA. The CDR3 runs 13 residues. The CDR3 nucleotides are TGCAGCGTCCAGCGGGGGCAGGTCAATGAGCAGTTCTTC. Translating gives CSVQRGQVNEQFF.

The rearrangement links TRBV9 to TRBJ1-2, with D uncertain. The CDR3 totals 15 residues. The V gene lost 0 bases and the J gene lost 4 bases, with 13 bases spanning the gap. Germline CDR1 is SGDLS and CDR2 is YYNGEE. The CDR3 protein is CASSVVGTESYGYTF. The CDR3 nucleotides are TGTGCCAGCAGCGTAGTAGGAACGGAGAGCTATGGCTACACCTTC. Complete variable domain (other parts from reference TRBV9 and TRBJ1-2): DSGVTQTPKHLITATGQRVTLRCSPRSGDLSVYWYQQSLDQGLQFLIQYYNGEERAKGNILERFSAQQFPDLHSELNLSSLELGDSALYFCASSVVGTESYGYTFGSGTRLTVV.

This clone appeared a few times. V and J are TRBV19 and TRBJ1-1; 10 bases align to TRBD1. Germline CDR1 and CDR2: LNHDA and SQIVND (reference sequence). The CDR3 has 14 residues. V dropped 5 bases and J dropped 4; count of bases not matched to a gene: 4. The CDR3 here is CASSFRQGATEAFF. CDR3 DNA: TGTGCCAGTAGTTTTCGACAGGGGGCCACTGAAGCTTTCTTT.